This T cell receptor beta chain was captured by sequencing in a study of OX40 agonist ivuxolimab in advanced cancers. Deletions cut 6 bases from V and 1 base from J, with 10 bases between. This CDR3 comprises 14 residues. Germline-derived CDR1 and CDR2 are LNHDA and SQIVND (reference sequence). Clones were sequenced by immunoSEQ multiplex PCR, and TCRdb holds only the in-frame ones, with some missing. The table includes some 67,000 clones, approximately 80% detected once. The chain recombines TRBV19 with TRBJ1-5; D might be TRBD1 (6 bases). The clonotype originates from an adult with an advanced solid tumor such as melanoma, head and neck, liver or kidney cancer. The specimen was CD4+ or CD8+ T cells sorted from blood, collected in a trial of the OX40 agonist ivuxolimab. For the CDR3, the DNA is TGTGCCAGTAGACAGGGAGGGAGCAATCAGCCCCAGCATTTT. Residues: CASRQGGSNQPQHF. Full variable domain (remainder filled in from reference TRBV19 and TRBJ1-5): DGGITQSPKYLFRKEGQNVTLSCEQNLNHDAMYWYRQDPGQGLRLIYYSQIVNDFQKGDIAEGYSVSREKKESFPLTVTSAQKNPTAFYLCASRQGGSNQPQHFGDGTRLSIL.